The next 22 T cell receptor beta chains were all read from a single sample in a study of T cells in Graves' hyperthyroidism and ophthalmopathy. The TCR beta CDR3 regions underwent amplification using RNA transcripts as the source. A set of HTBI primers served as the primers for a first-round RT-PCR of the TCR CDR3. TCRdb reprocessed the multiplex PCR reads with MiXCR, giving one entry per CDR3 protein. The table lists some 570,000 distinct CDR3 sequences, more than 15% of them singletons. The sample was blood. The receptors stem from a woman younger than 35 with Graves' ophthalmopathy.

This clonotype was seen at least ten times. The CDR3 loop reads CASSSGVGNQPQHF. In DNA, the CDR3 is TGTGCCAGCAGCTCAGGTGTGGGCAATCAGCCCCAGCATTTT. This chain uses TRBV28 with TRBJ1-5; D unresolved. V dropped 6 bases and J dropped 2 bases, with 11 bases sitting between them. In germline, CDR1 is MDHEN, CDR2 SYDVKM. The CDR3 extends over 14 amino acids.

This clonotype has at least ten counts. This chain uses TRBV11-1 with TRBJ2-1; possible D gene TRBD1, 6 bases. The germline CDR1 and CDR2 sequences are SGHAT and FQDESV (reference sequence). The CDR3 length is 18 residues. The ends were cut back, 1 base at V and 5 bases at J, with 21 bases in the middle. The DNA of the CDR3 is TGTGCCAGCAGCTTAGAGGGGGAATGGGTTCAGTTAAACAATGAGCAGTTCTTC. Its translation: CASSLEGEWVQLNNEQFF.

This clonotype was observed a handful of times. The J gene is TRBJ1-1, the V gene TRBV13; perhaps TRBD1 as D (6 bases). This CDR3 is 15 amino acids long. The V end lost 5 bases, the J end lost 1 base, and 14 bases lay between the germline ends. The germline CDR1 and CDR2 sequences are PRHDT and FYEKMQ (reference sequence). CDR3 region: CASSGPGHKNTEAFF. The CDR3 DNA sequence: TGTGCCAGCAGCGGGCCGGGACACAAGAACACTGAAGCTTTCTTT.

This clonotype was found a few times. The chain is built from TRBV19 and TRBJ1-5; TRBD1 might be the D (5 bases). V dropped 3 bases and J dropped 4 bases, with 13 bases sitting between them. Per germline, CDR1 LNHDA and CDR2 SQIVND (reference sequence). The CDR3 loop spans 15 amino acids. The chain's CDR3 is CASSIIGQGNQPQHF. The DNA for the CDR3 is TGTGCCAGTAGTATTATCGGGCAGGGTAATCAGCCCCAGCATTTT.

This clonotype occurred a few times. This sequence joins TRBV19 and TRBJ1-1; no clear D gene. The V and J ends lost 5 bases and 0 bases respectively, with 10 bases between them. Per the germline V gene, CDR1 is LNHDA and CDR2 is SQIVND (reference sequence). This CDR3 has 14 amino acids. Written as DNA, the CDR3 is TGTGCCAGTAGTTTTGCAAGCATGAACACTGAAGCTTTCTTT. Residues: CASSFASMNTEAFF.

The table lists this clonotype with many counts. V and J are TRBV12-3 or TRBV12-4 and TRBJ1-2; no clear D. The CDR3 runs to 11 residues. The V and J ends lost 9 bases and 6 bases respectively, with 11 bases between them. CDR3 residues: CASSYSHGYTF. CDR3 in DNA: TGTGCCAGTTCCTACAGCCATGGCTACACCTTC.

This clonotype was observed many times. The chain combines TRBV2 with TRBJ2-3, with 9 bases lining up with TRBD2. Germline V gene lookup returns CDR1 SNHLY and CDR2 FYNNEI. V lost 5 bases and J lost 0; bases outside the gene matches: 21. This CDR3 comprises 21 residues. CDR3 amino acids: CASSHNPGLAGAGYSTDTQYF. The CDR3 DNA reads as TGTGCCAGCAGTCACAACCCGGGACTAGCTGGGGCGGGTTATAGCACAGATACGCAGTATTTT.

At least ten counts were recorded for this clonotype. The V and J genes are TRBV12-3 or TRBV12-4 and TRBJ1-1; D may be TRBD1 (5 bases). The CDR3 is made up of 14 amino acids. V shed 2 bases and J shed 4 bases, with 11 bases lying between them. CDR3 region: CASSLSGAGTEAFF. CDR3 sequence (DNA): TGTGCCAGCAGTTTATCTGGGGCCGGCACTGAAGCTTTCTTT.

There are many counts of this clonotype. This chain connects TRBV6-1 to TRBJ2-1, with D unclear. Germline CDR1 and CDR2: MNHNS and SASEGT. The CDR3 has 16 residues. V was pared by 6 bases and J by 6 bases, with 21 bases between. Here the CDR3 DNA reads TGTGCCAGCAGACCCGGCCTAACCCAAGGATTCAATGAGCAGTTCTTC. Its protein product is CASRPGLTQGFNEQFF.

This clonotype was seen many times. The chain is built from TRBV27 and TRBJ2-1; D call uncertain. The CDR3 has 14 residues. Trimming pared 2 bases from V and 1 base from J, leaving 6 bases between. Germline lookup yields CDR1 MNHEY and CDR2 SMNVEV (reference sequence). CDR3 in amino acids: CASSLLESYNEQFF. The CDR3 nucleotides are TGTGCCAGCAGTTTACTAGAGTCCTACAATGAGCAGTTCTTC.

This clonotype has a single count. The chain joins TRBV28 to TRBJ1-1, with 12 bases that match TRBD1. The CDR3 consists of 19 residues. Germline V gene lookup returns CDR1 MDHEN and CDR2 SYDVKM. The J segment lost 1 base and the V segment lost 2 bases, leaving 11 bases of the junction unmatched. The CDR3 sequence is CASSLGSAGQGASNTEAFF. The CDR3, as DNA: TGTGCCAGCAGTTTAGGGTCCGCGGGACAGGGGGCTTCGAACACTGAAGCTTTCTTT.

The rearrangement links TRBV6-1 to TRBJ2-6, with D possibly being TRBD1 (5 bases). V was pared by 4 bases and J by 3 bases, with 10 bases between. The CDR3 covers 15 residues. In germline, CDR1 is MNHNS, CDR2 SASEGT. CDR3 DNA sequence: TGTGCCAGCAGTGGGGGCTGGGGTGGGGCCAACGTCCTGACTTTC. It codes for CASSGGWGGANVLTF.

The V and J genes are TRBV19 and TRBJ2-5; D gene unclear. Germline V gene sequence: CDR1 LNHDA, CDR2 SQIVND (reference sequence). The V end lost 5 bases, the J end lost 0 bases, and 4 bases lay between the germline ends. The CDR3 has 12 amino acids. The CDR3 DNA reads TGTGCCAGTAGTGACAACCAAGAGACCCAGTACTTC. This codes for CASSDNQETQYF.

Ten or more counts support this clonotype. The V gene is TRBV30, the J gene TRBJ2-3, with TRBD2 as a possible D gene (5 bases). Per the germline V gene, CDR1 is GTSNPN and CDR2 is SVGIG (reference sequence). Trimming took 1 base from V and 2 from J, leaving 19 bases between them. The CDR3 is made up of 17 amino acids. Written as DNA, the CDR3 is TGTGCCTGGAGTGCATCCACCCTAGCCACCATCACAGATACGCAGTATTTT. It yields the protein CAWSASTLATITDTQYF.

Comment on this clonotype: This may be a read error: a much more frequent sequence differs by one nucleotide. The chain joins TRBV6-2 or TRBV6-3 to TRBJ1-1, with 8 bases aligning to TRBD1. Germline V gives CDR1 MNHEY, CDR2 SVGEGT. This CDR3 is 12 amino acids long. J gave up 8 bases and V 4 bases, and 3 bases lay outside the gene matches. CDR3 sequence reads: CASSSWTGEAFF. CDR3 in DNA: TGTGCCAGCAGTTCCTGGACAGGGGAAGCTTTCTTT.

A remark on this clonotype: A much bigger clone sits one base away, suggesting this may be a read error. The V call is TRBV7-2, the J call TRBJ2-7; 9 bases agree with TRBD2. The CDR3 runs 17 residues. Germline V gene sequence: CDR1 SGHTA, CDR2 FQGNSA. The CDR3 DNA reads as TGTGCCAGCCGCTTAGTCCAGCGGGAGGATCACATGGGCGAGCAGTACTTC. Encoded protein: CASRLVQREDHMGEQYF.

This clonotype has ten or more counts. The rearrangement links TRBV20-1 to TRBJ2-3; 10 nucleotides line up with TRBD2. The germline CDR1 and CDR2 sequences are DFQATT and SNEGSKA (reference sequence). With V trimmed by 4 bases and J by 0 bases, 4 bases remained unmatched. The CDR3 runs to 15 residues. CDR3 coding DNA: TGCAGTGCTACCCCGACTAGCGGGAGCACAGATACGCAGTATTTT. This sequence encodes CSATPTSGSTDTQYF.

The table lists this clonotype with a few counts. The DNA of the CDR3 is TGCGCCAGCAGCCCCAGTTTCGAGCGACGTCAGAGCTCTGGAAACACCATATATTTT. Translating it yields CASSPSFERRQSSGNTIYF. The gene calls are TRBV4-1 and TRBJ1-3; D remains ambiguous. Trimming left V 4 bases short and J 0 bases short, with 22 bases between. The CDR3 has 19 amino acids. Per the germline V gene, CDR1 is MGHRA and CDR2 is YSYEKL.

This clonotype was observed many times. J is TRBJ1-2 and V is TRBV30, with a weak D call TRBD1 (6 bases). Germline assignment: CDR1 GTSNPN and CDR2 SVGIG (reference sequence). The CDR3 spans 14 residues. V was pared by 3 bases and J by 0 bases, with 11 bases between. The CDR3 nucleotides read TGTGCCTGGAGATCGACAGGTTCTAACTATGGCTACACCTTC. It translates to CAWRSTGSNYGYTF.

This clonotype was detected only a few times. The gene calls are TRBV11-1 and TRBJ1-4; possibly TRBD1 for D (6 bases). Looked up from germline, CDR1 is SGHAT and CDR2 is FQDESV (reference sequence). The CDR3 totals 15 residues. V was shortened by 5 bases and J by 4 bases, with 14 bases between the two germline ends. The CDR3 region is CASSANRADNEKLFF. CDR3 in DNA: TGTGCCAGCAGCGCCAACAGGGCTGATAATGAAAAACTGTTTTTT.

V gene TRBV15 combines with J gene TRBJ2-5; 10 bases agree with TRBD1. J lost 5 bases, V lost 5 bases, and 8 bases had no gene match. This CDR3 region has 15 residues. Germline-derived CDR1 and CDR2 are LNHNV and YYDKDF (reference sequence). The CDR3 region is CATSPGTGAGETQYF. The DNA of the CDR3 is TGTGCCACCAGCCCCGGGACAGGGGCTGGCGAGACCCAGTACTTC.

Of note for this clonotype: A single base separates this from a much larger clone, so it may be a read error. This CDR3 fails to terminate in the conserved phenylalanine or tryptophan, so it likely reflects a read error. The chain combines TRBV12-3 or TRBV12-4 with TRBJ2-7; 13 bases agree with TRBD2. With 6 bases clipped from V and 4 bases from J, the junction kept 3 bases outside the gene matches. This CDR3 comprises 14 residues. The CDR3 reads CASRTSGRSYEQYL. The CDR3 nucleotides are TGTGCCAGCAGGACTAGCGGGAGGTCATACGAGCAGTACCTC.